This TCR beta chain was obtained from a study of blood T cell repertoires in COVID-19 (dated by TCRdb to about 2020). About the investigation overall: Samples from collaborators originated in the United States, Italy and Spain and spanned both the acute and convalescent phases of COVID-19. The prospective study material was composed of cDNA or gDNA derived from T cells, B-cell-depleted T cells, or PBMCs. Subjects who had been exposed to COVID-19, were actively infected with it, or had recovered from it provided the deeply sampled blood TCRbeta repertoires that made up the dataset. The repertoires were made available in a free public database intended to serve as a resource for research on the immune response to SARS-CoV-2. The samples were drawn from the first 160 participants of the ongoing ImmuneRACE study and from 1,254 subjects provided by 6 global collaborators. Nearly every sample came with metadata listing a de-identified subject ID, COVID-19 status, age in years and sex. Where available, HLA class I and class II types were obtained from metadata supplied by the sample provider rather than from assay-based typing. Findings and caveats that apply to the study as a whole: The quantity of clinical and demographic metadata differed by source and by participant and was supplied without curation.

TCRbeta CDR3 regions were amplified from genomic DNA using the immunoSEQ Assay, a bias-controlled multiplex PCR. On the authors' methods: Within the assay, amplification of reference gene primers was used to estimate how many nucleated cells each sample contained. To quantify the absolute abundance of each unique TCRbeta CDR3 rearrangement, sequence reads were collapsed and filtered. For each sample, productive Simpson clonality was calculated by taking the square root of Simpson's diversity index across productive rearrangements. Drawn from immuneACCESS, this table holds only the in-frame rearrangements with V and J called that TCRdb kept. Clones are partly lost; checked studies trace under half to an unresolved V gene and leave the rest unexplained. The V and J calls and clone size are taken from that table; D and trimming were inferred from the DNA. The sample table records under 300,000 clones; around 93% of these occur just once. Of the sample, 0.95% to 1.5% is held by the ten largest clones.

Trimming accounts for 2 bases at V and 5 bases at J, while the number of junction bases matched to no gene is 8. CDR1 and CDR2 are drawn from the germline V gene (reference sequence): SGHNT, YYREEE. The CDR3 goes from the cysteine to the phenylalanine over 16 residues. Only the CDR3 part of the read is kept: 48 bases, read in frame from the first base. Only one count was recorded for this clone. The target of this receptor is not known. No base quality values were provided; no much bigger clone lies one nucleotide off. Participants in the prospective study were aged about 18 to 95 years, lived in some 24 United States geographic areas, and enrolled through a virtual design. Cohort assignment in the prospective study relied on participant-reported clinical history from a screening survey and a study questionnaire. Each participant in the prospective study had whole blood, serum and a nasopharyngeal or oropharyngeal swab collected by mobile phlebotomists. Prospective study participants could optionally give additional blood draws and questionnaires over an approximately 2-month period. Before DNA extraction, blood samples from the prospective study were shipped at room temperature or frozen.

This clonotype originated in a human donor in a cohort exposed to, infected with or recovered from COVID-19 (not recorded which). The donor label of this sample is uncertain. The rearranged chain carries TRBV5-4 and TRBJ2-2; 8 bases in the junction line up with TRBD1. Sequencing was carried out using PBMCs or T cells enriched from blood (not recorded which). The DNA sequence is TGTGCCAGCAGCTTTTACAGGGGGACGGAGACCGGGGAGCTGTTTTTT. Translated, it reads CASSFYRGTETGELFF.